This T cell receptor beta chain was recorded in a study of technical replicates of blood from several donors (dated by TCRdb to 2015 to 2018). CDR1 and CDR2, per the germline V gene (reference sequence), are SEHNR and FQNEAQ. From cysteine to phenylalanine, the CDR3 is 11 amino acids long. The DNA shown is the 33-base CDR3, in frame from base 1. V and J are trimmed by 4 bases and 9 bases, and the gene matches miss 1 base of the junction. Comment on this clone: Its antigen is unknown. No quality values exist for individual bases; no much larger clone is one base distant.

Library construction relied on the immunoSEQ multiplex PCR assay. TCRdb took this table from immuneACCESS and kept in-frame rearrangements with V and J called. Such tables lack part of the clones; where checked against another copy, unresolved V genes explain under half of the gap, and the rest is unexplained. A total of around 68,000 clones appear in this sample, nearly 98% of them only once. The leading ten clones occupy 0.25% to 0.3% of the sample. The V gene is TRBV7-9 and the J gene is TRBJ2-7; 9 bases in between match TRBD1. The origin of this receptor is a human donor in good health. Sequencing was performed on T cells isolated from PBMCs. The nucleotide sequence is TGTGCCAGCAGCTCGGGACAGGGGCAGTACTTC. This gives the protein CASSSGQGQYF.